Presented here are 14 T cell receptor beta chains from one specimen sequenced in a study of post-analysis software for immune sequencing data. Study results and limitations: Higher frequency in patients than in controls was seen for roughly five TRBV segments, with TRBV5-6, TRBV5-1 and TRBV20-1 among them.

TCR beta libraries were prepared from cDNA with unique molecular identifiers. TCRdb analysed the PCR reads with MiXCR anew, one entry per CDR3 protein. Here the sample spans over 300,000 distinct CDR3 sequences, 30% to 45% being singletons. Antigen specificity for these receptors is unknown. The source material was blood. All receptors come from a girl aged 10 to 17 with multiple sclerosis.

This clonotype turned up a few times. This chain connects TRBV6-1 to TRBJ1-5; tentatively, D is TRBD1 (6 bases). This CDR3 is 17 amino acids long. V was clipped by 5 bases and J by 0 bases, with 17 bases between them. Germline CDR1 reads MNHNS; CDR2 reads SASEGT. The CDR3 bases are TGTGCCAGCAGTCCCGCTAGAACAGGGAGTAGCAATCAGCCCCAGCATTTT. It is translated as CASSPARTGSSNQPQHF.

This clonotype has just a few counts. The chain is built from TRBV29-1 and TRBJ2-5; tentatively, D is TRBD1 or TRBD2 (5 bases each). CDR1 and CDR2 (germline): SQVTM, ANQGSEA. V dropped 1 base and J dropped 5 bases, with 8 bases sitting between them. This CDR3 has 12 residues. The CDR3 is CSVEGDGETQYF. CDR3 in DNA: TGCAGCGTTGAAGGGGACGGGGAGACCCAGTACTTC.

This clonotype showed up just a few times. The V call is TRBV20-1, the J call TRBJ2-5; perhaps TRBD2 as D (5 bases). Germline V gene sequence: CDR1 DFQATT, CDR2 SNEGSKA (reference sequence). The V end was cut by 1 base, the J end by 1 base, with 13 bases between. The CDR3 is made up of 15 amino acids. The chain's CDR3 is CSARAASTPQETQYF. The DNA for the CDR3 is TGCAGTGCTAGAGCGGCTAGCACCCCCCAAGAGACCCAGTACTTC.

The chain recombines TRBV15 with TRBJ2-3; no clear D. CDR3 length equals 16 residues. In germline, CDR1 is LNHNV, CDR2 YYDKDF (reference sequence). V dropped 0 bases and J dropped 2 bases, with 12 bases sitting between them. The CDR3 sequence is CATSREEFRITDTQYF. The CDR3 region has the DNA TGTGCCACCAGCAGAGAAGAGTTTAGGATCACAGATACGCAGTATTTT.

The rearrangement uses TRBV6-5 and TRBJ1-2, with a tentative D call TRBD1 (5 bases). Germline V gives CDR1 MNHEY, CDR2 SVGAGI. Trimming cost V 11 bases and J 4 bases, with 20 bases left between them. This CDR3 has 14 amino acids. CDR3 protein: CAASPGLKVYGYTF. In nucleotides, the CDR3 is TGTGCCGCCTCACCGGGACTCAAAGTCTATGGCTACACCTTC.

This clonotype has more than one count but fewer than ten. The CDR3 spells CASSLAVVGTSGHEQYF. DNA of the CDR3: TGTGCCAGCAGCTTAGCTGTAGTGGGGACTAGCGGGCACGAGCAGTACTTC. The rearrangement uses TRBV7-6 and TRBJ2-5, with 12 bases that match TRBD2. Judging by the DNA end, TRBJ2-7 fits better; the J call may be wrong. This CDR3 has 17 residues. Germline lookup yields CDR1 SGHVS and CDR2 FNYEAQ.

The rearrangement uses TRBV28 and TRBJ2-1, with TRBD1 identical over 8 bases. Germline CDR1 and CDR2: MDHEN and SYDVKM. The CDR3 length is 15 residues. After removal of 5 bases from V and 8 bases from J, the junction contained 11 bases not matched to a gene. The CDR3 protein is CASSPRAGGRDEQFF. The CDR3 DNA is TGTGCCAGCAGTCCGAGGGCAGGGGGCAGGGATGAGCAGTTCTTC.

This clonotype was detected only a few times. The chain recombines TRBV4-3 with TRBJ1-2; 8 bases match TRBD1. The CDR3 is made up of 15 amino acids. Germline CDR1 and CDR2: LGHNA and YSLEER. With 4 bases clipped from V and 8 bases from J, the junction kept 12 bases outside the gene matches. DNA of the CDR3: TGCGCCAGCAGCCCGAGACAGGGGAGTGGATGGGGCTACACCTTC. Translating it yields CASSPRQGSGWGYTF.

This clonotype was seen more than once but under ten times. V usage is TRBV4-1 and J usage is TRBJ2-7; TRBD1 or TRBD2 may be the D gene (5 bases each). Per the germline V gene, CDR1 is MGHRA and CDR2 is YSYEKL. The V gene lost 3 bases and the J gene lost 1 base, with 13 bases spanning the gap. The CDR3 totals 15 residues. CDR3 DNA: TGCGCCAGCAGCCATGATAGGGACGTTTCCTACGAGCAGTACTTC. It yields the protein CASSHDRDVSYEQYF.

V gene TRBV4-1 combines with J gene TRBJ2-4; D is unclear. Near its end, the DNA agrees better with TRBJ2-7, so the J call may be wrong. This CDR3 is 15 amino acids long. Germline V lookup: CDR1 MGHRA, CDR2 YSYEKL. CDR3 residues: CASSQGVTQYDEQYF. The CDR3 nucleotides read TGCGCCAGCAGCCAAGGCGTAACCCAATATGACGAGCAGTACTTC.

The chain recombines TRBV7-2 with TRBJ2-3; D not resolved. CDR3 length equals 16 residues. The V end lost 5 bases, the J end lost 0 bases, and 15 bases lay between the germline ends. From germline, CDR1 is SGHTA and CDR2 FQGNSA. The chain's CDR3 is CASSTRLLSSTDTQYF. In nucleotides, the CDR3 is TGTGCCAGCAGCACTCGACTCTTATCTAGCACAGATACGCAGTATTTT. The full variable domain, rest sourced from reference TRBV7-2 and TRBJ2-3, is GAGVSQSPSNKVTEKGKDVELRCDPISGHTALYWYRQSLGQGLEFLIYFQGNSAPDKSGLPSDRFSAERTGGSVSTLTIQRTQQEDSAVYLCASSTRLLSSTDTQYFGPGTRLTVL.

This clonotype was counted between two and nine times. The CDR3 DNA reads as TGCGCCAGCAGCTTGGGGGAGGTCGACTATGGCTACACCTTC. This translates into CASSLGEVDYGYTF. The chain is built from TRBV5-1 and TRBJ1-2; the D is unclear. The CDR3 is 14 amino acids. V was cut by 0 bases and J by 3 bases, with 9 bases left in between. Per germline, CDR1 SGHRS and CDR2 YFSETQ. Combining the CDR3 with reference TRBV5-1 and TRBJ1-2 gives the whole variable domain KAGVTQTPRYLIKTRGQQVTLSCSPISGHRSVSWYQQTPGQGLQFLFEYFSETQRNKGNFPGRFSGRQFSNSRSEMNVSTLELGDSALYLCASSLGEVDYGYTFGSGTRLTVV.

The genes are TRBV6-5 and TRBJ2-5; 9 bases line up with TRBD1. Germline V gives CDR1 MNHEY, CDR2 SVGAGI. The CDR3 has 14 residues. Losses at the gene ends were 6 bases for V and 4 bases for J; bases not matched to a gene: 6. The CDR3 loop reads CASRRTGGVETQYF. In nucleotides, the CDR3 is TGTGCCAGCAGACGAACAGGGGGCGTAGAGACCCAGTACTTC.

This clonotype was detected a few times. The junction departs from germline at one end; a sequencing error may be responsible. The chain joins TRBV9 to TRBJ2-3; tentative D call: TRBD2 (5 bases). CDR3 length: 17 amino acids. Germline V gene data show CDR1 as SGDLS and CDR2 as YYNGEE. The CDR3 spells CAGSNSNREGDTDTQYF. In DNA form, the CDR3 reads TGTGCCGGCAGCAATTCTAATCGAGAGGGTGACACAGATACGCAGTATTTT.